This record concerns one T cell receptor beta chain sequence. The sample belongs to a study of blood T cell repertoires in COVID-19. Assay: immunoSEQ multiplex PCR; the TCRdb copy retains only in-frame clones and omits some. The table records roughly 250,000 clones, roughly four fifths of them present only once. Germline V CDR1 and CDR2: LNHDA, SQIVND (reference sequence). This CDR3 has 12 residues. V was shortened by 3 bases and J by 6 bases, with 8 bases between the two germline ends. The receptor comes from a woman in her 70s with acute or convalescent COVID-19. Sequenced input: peripheral blood. This sequence joins TRBV19 and TRBJ1-1; weak D call: TRBD1 (5 bases). In DNA form, the CDR3 reads TGTGCCAGTAGTATGGGGGGACCTGAAGCTTTCTTT. Protein: CASSMGGPEAFF.